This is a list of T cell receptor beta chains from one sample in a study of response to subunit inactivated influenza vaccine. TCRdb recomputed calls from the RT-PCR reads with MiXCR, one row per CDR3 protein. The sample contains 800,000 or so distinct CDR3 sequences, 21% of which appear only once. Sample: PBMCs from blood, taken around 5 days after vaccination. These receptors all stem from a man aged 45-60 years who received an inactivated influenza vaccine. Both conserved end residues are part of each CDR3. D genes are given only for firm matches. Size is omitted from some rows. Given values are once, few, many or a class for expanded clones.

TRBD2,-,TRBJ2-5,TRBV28,CASTLSGGDETQYF,TGTGCCAGCACCCTTAGCGGGGGGGACGAGACCCAGTACTTC
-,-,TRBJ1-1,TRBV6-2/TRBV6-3,CASSYTAEAFF,TGTGCCAGCAGTTACACCGCTGAAGCTTTCTTT
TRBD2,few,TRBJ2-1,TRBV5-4,CASSLGSSGGASYNEQFF,TGTGCCAGCAGCTTGGGATCTAGCGGGGGGGCTAGCTACAATGAGCAGTTCTTC
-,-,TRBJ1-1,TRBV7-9,CASLRGLRTEAFF,TGTGCCAGCCTCCGGGGGTTGAGAACTGAAGCTTTCTTT
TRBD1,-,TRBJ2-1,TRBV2,CASTGTGKRVEQFF,TGTGCCAGCACCGGGACAGGGAAACGGGTTGAGCAGTTCTTC
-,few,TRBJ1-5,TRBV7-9,CASIPGPSNQPQHF,TGTGCCAGCATTCCGGGGCCTAGCAATCAGCCCCAGCATTTT
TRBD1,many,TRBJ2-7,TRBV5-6,CASSAGTGGYNF,TGTGCCAGCAGCGCCGGGACAGGGGGCTATAACTTC
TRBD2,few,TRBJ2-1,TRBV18,CASSPAGGSWNEQFF,TGTGCCAGCTCACCGGCGGGAGGGTCTTGGAATGAGCAGTTCTTC
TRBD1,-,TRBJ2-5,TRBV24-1,CATSDWTGEGETQYF,TGTGCCACCAGTGATTGGACAGGGGAGGGAGAGACCCAGTACTTC
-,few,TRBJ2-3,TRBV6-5,CASGPNSDTQYF,TGTGCCAGCGGCCCTAACTCGGATACGCAGTATTTT
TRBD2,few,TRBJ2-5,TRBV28,CASSLPDGLAGGGETQYF,TGTGCCAGCAGTTTACCCGACGGCCTAGCGGGGGGAGGTGAGACCCAGTACTTC
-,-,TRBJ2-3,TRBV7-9,CASSFPADTQYF,TGTGCCAGCAGCTTTCCTGCAGATACGCAGTATTTT
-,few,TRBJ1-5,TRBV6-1,CASSDFRGYSNQPQHF,TGTGCCAGCAGTGATTTCAGGGGATATAGCAATCAGCCCCAGCATTTT
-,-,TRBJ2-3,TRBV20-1,CSARVGRGASTDTQYF,TGCAGTGCTAGAGTAGGAAGAGGGGCGTCCACAGATACGCAGTATTTT
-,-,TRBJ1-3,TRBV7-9,CASSLKMGHGNTIYF,TGTGCCAGCAGCTTAAAAATGGGGCACGGAAACACCATATATTTT
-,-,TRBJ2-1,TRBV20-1,CSATHVERRYNEQFF,TGCAGTGCTACCCACGTGGAGCGGCGATACAATGAGCAGTTCTTC
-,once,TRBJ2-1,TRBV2,CASRQLRGNEQFF,TGTGCCAGCAGACAACTCCGAGGGAATGAGCAGTTCTTC
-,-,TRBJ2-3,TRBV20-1,CSARDRGESTDTQYF,TGCAGTGCTAGAGATCGGGGCGAGAGCACAGATACGCAGTATTTT
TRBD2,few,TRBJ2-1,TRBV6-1,CASTLKAGSRSYNEQFF,TGTGCCAGCACCTTAAAAGCGGGAAGTCGCTCCTACAATGAGCAGTTCTTC
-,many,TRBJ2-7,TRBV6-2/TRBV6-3,CASSLRELSYEQYF,TGTGCCAGCAGCCTACGGGAGCTTTCCTACGAGCAGTACTTC
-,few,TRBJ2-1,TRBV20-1,CSALAANRYNEQFF,TGCAGTGCCTTAGCAGCGAATCGCTACAATGAGCAGTTCTTC
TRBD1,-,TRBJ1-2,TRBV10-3,CAISDRTGALPGYTF,TGTGCCATCAGTGACCGGACAGGGGCCCTCCCTGGCTACACCTTC
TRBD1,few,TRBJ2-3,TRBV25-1,CASSKVGTGTDTQYF,TGTGCCAGCAGTAAGGTGGGGACAGGGACAGATACGCAGTATTTT
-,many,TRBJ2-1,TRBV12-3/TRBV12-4,CASSLIGEQFF,TGTGCCAGCAGTTTAATCGGAGAGCAGTTCTTC
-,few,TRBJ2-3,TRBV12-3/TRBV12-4,CASSLYQGTDTQYF,TGTGCCAGCAGTTTATACCAGGGCACAGATACGCAGTATTTT
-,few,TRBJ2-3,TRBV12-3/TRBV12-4,CASSLGGPQGTDTQYF,TGTGCCAGCAGTCTTGGAGGGCCCCAAGGAACAGATACGCAGTATTTT
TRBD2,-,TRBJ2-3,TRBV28,CASSLSPGLAADTQYF,TGTGCCAGCAGTTTATCCCCGGGACTAGCGGCAGATACGCAGTATTTT
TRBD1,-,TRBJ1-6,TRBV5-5,CASSAGQGISPLHF,TGTGCCAGCAGCGCGGGACAGGGGATTTCGCCCCTCCACTTT
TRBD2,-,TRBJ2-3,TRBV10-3,CAISDLVLAGPDTQYF,TGTGCCATCAGTGACTTAGTTCTAGCGGGACCAGATACGCAGTATTTT
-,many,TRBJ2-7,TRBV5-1,CASSLQDRYEQYF,TGCGCCAGCAGCTTGCAGGACAGATACGAGCAGTACTTC
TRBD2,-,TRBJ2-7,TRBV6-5,CASSYPSGGGEQYF,TGTGCCAGCAGTTACCCTAGCGGGGGTGGCGAGCAGTACTTC
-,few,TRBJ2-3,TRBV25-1,CASSAQGVDTQYF,TGTGCCAGCAGTGCCCAGGGTGTAGATACGCAGTATTTT
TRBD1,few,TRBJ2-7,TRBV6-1,CASSQSRGTYEQYF,TGTGCCAGCAGTCAATCCAGGGGGACCTACGAGCAGTACTTC
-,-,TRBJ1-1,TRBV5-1,CASSKQGRSNTEAFF,TGCGCCAGCAGCAAACAGGGAAGGTCGAACACTGAAGCTTTCTTT
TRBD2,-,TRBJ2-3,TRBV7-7,CASAASGASTDTQYF,TGTGCCAGCGCCGCGAGCGGGGCGAGCACAGATACGCAGTATTTT
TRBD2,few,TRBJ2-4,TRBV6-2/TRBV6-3,CASRLAGVVKNIQYF,TGTGCCAGCAGGCTAGCGGGAGTTGTCAAAAACATTCAGTACTTC
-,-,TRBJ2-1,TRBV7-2,CASSLVTGIPSKEQFF,TGTGCCAGCAGCTTAGTAACAGGGATTCCCTCTAAAGAGCAGTTCTTC
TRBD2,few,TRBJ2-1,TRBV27,CASSLRRHWTSVNNEQFF,TGTGCCAGCAGTTTAAGGCGGCACTGGACTAGCGTGAACAATGAGCAGTTCTTC
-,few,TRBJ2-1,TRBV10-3,CAISESTAWQFF,TGTGCCATCAGTGAGTCCACTGCATGGCAGTTCTTC
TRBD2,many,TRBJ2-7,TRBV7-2,CASSWTSGNYEQYF,TGTGCCAGCAGCTGGACTAGCGGGAACTACGAGCAGTACTTC
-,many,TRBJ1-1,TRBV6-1,CASSPGTGHRTLGTEAFF,TGTGCCAGCAGTCCCGGAACAGGGCACCGAACACTGGGCACTGAAGCTTTCTTT
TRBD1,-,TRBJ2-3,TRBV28,CASKQGAYTDTQYF,TGTGCCAGCAAACAGGGGGCTTACACAGATACGCAGTATTTT
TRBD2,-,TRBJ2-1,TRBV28,CASSLWVSGNEQFF,TGTGCCAGCAGTTTATGGGTTAGCGGGAATGAGCAGTTCTTC
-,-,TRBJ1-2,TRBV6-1,CASSEAGQGPGDYTF,TGTGCCAGCAGTGAAGCGGGGCAGGGGCCAGGTGACTACACCTTC
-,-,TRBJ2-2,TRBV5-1,CASGQTNTGELFF,TGCGCCAGCGGACAGACCAACACCGGGGAGCTGTTTTTT
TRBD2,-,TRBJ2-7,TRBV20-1,CSARDPRLAGTYEQYF,TGCAGTGCTAGAGATCCCAGACTAGCGGGAACTTACGAGCAGTACTTC
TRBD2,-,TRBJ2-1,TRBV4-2,CASSQESWTRFSYNEQFF,TGTGCCAGCAGCCAAGAGTCCTGGACTAGGTTCTCCTACAATGAGCAGTTCTTC
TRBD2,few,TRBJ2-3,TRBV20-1,CSARGLAGDDTQYF,TGCAGTGCTAGAGGTCTAGCGGGGGATGATACGCAGTATTTT
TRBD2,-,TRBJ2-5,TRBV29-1,CSVEDPGGDETQYF,TGCAGCGTTGAAGATCCCGGGGGGGATGAGACCCAGTACTTC
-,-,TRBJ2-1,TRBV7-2,CASSFKWNEQFF,TGTGCCAGCAGCTTCAAGTGGAATGAGCAGTTCTTC
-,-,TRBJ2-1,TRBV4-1,CASSPPLGRGAEQFF,TGCGCCAGCAGCCCCCCCCTTGGCAGGGGGGCTGAGCAGTTCTTC
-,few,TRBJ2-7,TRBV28,CASSFGQHYEQYF,TGTGCCAGCAGTTTTGGACAGCACTACGAGCAGTACTTC
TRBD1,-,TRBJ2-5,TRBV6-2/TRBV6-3,CASRHDREETQYF,TGTGCCAGCAGACACGACAGGGAAGAGACCCAGTACTTC
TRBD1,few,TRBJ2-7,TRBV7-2,CASTPRTGGYEQYF,TGTGCCAGCACCCCCCGGACAGGGGGCTACGAGCAGTACTTC
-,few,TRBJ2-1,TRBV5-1,CASSLGGQPSYNEQFF,TGCGCCAGCAGCTTAGGAGGACAGCCCTCCTACAATGAGCAGTTCTTC
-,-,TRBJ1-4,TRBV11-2,CASSLVGGTNEKLFF,TGTGCCAGCAGCTTAGTCGGGGGAACTAATGAAAAACTGTTTTTT
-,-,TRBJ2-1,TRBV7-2,CASSPRGEGRSVQFF,TGTGCCAGCAGCCCCAGGGGGGAGGGGAGGAGTGTGCAGTTCTTC
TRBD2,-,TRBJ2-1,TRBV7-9,CASSFSLAGSRNEQFF,TGTGCCAGCAGCTTTAGTCTAGCGGGATCACGTAATGAGCAGTTCTTC
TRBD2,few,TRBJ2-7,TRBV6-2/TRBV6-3,CASSYPPGGGKHSMAYYEQYF,TGTGCCAGCAGTTACCCACCGGGAGGGGGAAAGCACTCAATGGCTTACTACGAGCAGTACTTC
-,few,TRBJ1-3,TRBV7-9,CASSLQGEGGNTIYF,TGTGCCAGCAGCTTACAGGGAGAAGGTGGAAACACCATATATTTT